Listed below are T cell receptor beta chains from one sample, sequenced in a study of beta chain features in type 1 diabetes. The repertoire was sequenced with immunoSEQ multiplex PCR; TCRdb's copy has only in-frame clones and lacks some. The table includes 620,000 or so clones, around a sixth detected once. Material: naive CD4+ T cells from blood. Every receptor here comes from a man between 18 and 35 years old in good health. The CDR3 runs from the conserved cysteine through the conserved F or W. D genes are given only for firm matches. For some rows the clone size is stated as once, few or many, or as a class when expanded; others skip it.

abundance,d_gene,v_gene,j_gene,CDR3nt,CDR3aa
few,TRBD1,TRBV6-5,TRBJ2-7,TGTGCCAGCAGTTACTCGTACGGGACAGGGGTCAACGAGCAGTACTTC,CASSYSYGTGVNEQYF
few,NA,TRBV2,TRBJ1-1,TGTGCCAGCAGTGAAAGGGACGGGGGTTCCACTGAAGCTTTCTTT,CASSERDGGSTEAFF
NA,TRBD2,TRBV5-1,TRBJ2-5,TGCGCCAGCAGCTTCCAAACTAGCGGACAAGAGACCCAGTACTTC,CASSFQTSGQETQYF
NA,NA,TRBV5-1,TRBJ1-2,TGCGCCAGCAGCTTGTATGAGGTTAACTATGGCTACACCTTC,CASSLYEVNYGYTF
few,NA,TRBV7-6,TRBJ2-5,TGTGCCAGCAGCTCAGTGGAGACCCAGTACTTC,CASSSVETQYF
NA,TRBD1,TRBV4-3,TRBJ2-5,TGCGCCAGCAGCCCAGCGGACAGGGATTACGAGACCCAGTACTTC,CASSPADRDYETQYF
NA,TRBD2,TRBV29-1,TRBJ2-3,TGCAGCGTTGGAGGACAGAGGACTAGCGGGACGGATACGCAGTATTTT,CSVGGQRTSGTDTQYF
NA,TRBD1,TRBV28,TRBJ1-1,TGTGCCAGCAGTGTACCGGGACAGGGACACACTGAAGCTTTCTTT,CASSVPGQGHTEAFF
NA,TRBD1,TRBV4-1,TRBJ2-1,TGCGCCAGCAGTACCGACCGGGACAGGAGCAATGAGCAGTTCTTC,CASSTDRDRSNEQFF
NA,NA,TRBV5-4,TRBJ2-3,TGTGCCAGCAGCTTGTGGCTTATTCGCGCAGATACGCAGTATTTT,CASSLWLIRADTQYF
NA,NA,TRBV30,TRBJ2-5,TGTGCCTGGAGGCTTGGAATCCAAGAGACCCAGTACTTC,CAWRLGIQETQYF
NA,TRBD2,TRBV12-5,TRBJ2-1,TGTGCTAGTGGTATTGAGGCGGGAGGATACAATGAGCAGTTCTTC,CASGIEAGGYNEQFF
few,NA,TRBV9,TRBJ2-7,TGTGCCAGCAGCGCAACCGCCGGGACAAGCTACGAGCAGTACTTC,CASSATAGTSYEQYF
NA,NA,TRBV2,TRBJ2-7,TGTGCCAGCAGTGGGGACCCAGTAGGCTCCTACGAGCAGTACTTC,CASSGDPVGSYEQYF
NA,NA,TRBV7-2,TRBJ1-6,TGTGCCAGCAGCCTCGGACGAAACCCCAATTCACCCCTCCACTTT,CASSLGRNPNSPLHF
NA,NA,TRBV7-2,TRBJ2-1,TGTGCCAGCAGCCCGCAGCCCACCAATGAGCAGTTCTTC,CASSPQPTNEQFF
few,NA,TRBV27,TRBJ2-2,TGTGCCAGCAGTTTGAGGAGAGTGTGGGCGGGGGAGCTGTTTTTT,CASSLRRVWAGELFF
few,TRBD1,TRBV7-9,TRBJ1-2,TGTGCCAGCAGCCTGGGGGGACAGAACTATGGCTACACCTTC,CASSLGGQNYGYTF
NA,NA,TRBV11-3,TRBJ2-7,TGTGCCAGCAGCCCTGGCGGATGGCTCTCTAAGGAGCAGTACTTC,CASSPGGWLSKEQYF
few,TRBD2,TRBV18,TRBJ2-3,TGTGCCAGCTCACCACCGGAACTAGCGGGGCCAACGCAGTATTTT,CASSPPELAGPTQYF
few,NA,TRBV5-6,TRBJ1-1,TGTGCCAGCAGCGCCGGGCCGAACACTGAAGCTTTCTTT,CASSAGPNTEAFF
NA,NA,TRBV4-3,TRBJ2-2,TGCGCCAGCAGCCGTGAGCCCGGGTCCGCCGGCGGGGAGCTGTTTTTT,CASSREPGSAGGELFF
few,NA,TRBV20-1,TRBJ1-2,TGCAGTGCTAGGCGAAACCAGGGAGAGGTCTTC,CSARRNQGEVF
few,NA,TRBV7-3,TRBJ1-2,TGTGCCAGCAGCTTAGGTCTCCGGACAGTTGACTATGGCTACACCTTC,CASSLGLRTVDYGYTF
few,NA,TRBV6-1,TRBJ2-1,TGTGCCAGCAGTGAAGCGCTTCGACCTGAGCAGTTCTTC,CASSEALRPEQFF
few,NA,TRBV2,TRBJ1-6,TGTGCCAGCAGGTTGACCGGGGGCACAAATTCACCCCTCCACTTT,CASRLTGGTNSPLHF
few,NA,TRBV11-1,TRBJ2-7,TGTGCCAGCAGCTTAAGAGGACCCTACGAGCAGTACTTC,CASSLRGPYEQYF
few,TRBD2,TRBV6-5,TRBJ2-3,TGTGCCAGCAGCTTCGCTAGCGGGAGGACAGATACGCAGTATTTT,CASSFASGRTDTQYF
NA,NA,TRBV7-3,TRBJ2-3,TGTGCCAGCAGCTTAATCTCCGGTGGCACAGATACGCAGTATTTT,CASSLISGGTDTQYF
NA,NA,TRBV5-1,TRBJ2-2,TGCGCCAGCAGCTTGGTGTCCGCTAACACCGGGGAGCTGTTTTTT,CASSLVSANTGELFF
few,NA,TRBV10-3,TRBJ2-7,TGTGCCATCAATTCCGGACTTCTCCAAAATTACTACGAGCAGTACTTC,CAINSGLLQNYYEQYF
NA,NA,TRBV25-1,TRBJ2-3,TGTGCCAGCAGTAAAACCGCGGGGACAGATACGCAGTATTTT,CASSKTAGTDTQYF
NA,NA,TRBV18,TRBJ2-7,TGTGCCAGCTCCGCCCGCAGGGGTAGCTCCTACGAGCAGTACTTC,CASSARRGSSYEQYF
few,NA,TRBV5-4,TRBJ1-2,TGTGCGACTTCGGAGGGCGGGATCTATGGCTACACCTTC,CATSEGGIYGYTF
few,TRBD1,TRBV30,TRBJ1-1,TGTGCCTGGAGTGCCAGGGGGATTACTGAAGCTTTCTTT,CAWSARGITEAFF
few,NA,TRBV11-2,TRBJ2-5,TGTGCCAGCAGCTTAAGGGAAGAGACCCAGTACTTC,CASSLREETQYF
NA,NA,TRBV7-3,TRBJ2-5,TGTGCCAGCAGCTTAATCTTCCAAGAGACCCAGTACTTC,CASSLIFQETQYF
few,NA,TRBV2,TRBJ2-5,TGTGCCAGCAGTTCAGGGGGGCAAGAGACCCAGTACTTC,CASSSGGQETQYF
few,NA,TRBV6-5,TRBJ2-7,TGTGCCAGCAGTTACAAGAGCGGGTTTCCCTACGAGCAGTACTTC,CASSYKSGFPYEQYF
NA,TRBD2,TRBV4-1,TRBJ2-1,TGCGCCAGCAGCCAATTTGCGTGGGGACTAGCGAATTCGTACAATGAGCAGTTCTTC,CASSQFAWGLANSYNEQFF
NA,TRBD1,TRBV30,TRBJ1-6,TGTGCCTGGAGTGTATCTCGGACGGGACAGTATAATTCACCCCTCCACTTT,CAWSVSRTGQYNSPLHF
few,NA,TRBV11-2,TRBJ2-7,TGTGCCAGCAGCTTAGATGAAAGGCGAGGGGCCGAGCAGTACTTC,CASSLDERRGAEQYF
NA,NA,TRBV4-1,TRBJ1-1,TGCGCCAGCAGTTCCACAGGGTTGGGGACTGAAGCTTTCTTT,CASSSTGLGTEAFF